This passage covers 29 T cell receptor beta chains from one sample sequenced in a study of shared clonotypes between healthy human individuals. Naive CD8 populations comprised CD45RO-negative cells positively selected for CCR7, excluding terminally differentiated effector memory CD45RA+ cells. Here immunoSEQ multiplex PCR was the method, and the copy in TCRdb shows in-frame clones only, minus some. This sample carries under 2,000,000 clones, about 95% of them seen once, and the ten largest clones take 0.95% to 1.5%. The sequencing sample was made of naive CD8+ T cells sorted from blood. The origin of the receptors is a man aged 18 to 30 in good health.

The table lists this clone with a count of one. The chain couples TRBV7-2 to TRBJ2-1; 14 nucleotides agree with TRBD2. Germline lookup yields CDR1 SGHTA and CDR2 FQGNSA. This CDR3 comprises 16 residues. V lost 5 bases, J lost 8 bases, and 8 bases stayed unmatched. The CDR3 loop is CASSAWTSGGTDEQFF. The CDR3 coding sequence is TGTGCCAGCAGCGCCTGGACTAGCGGGGGGACGGATGAGCAGTTCTTC.

This chain links TRBV4-1 with TRBJ2-7; a possible D gene is TRBD1 (5 bases). V was shortened by 5 bases and J by 2 bases, with 10 bases between the two germline ends. CDR1 and CDR2 (germline): MGHRA, YSYEKL. CDR3 size: 13 residues. This CDR3 is CASSSSTAYEQYF. The CDR3 nucleotides read TGCGCCAGCAGCTCCTCGACAGCCTACGAGCAGTACTTC.

The J gene is TRBJ2-3, the V gene TRBV2, with 10 bases that match TRBD2. The junction had 8 bases not matched to a gene; V was cut back by 0 bases and J by 2 bases. Germline assignment: CDR1 SNHLY and CDR2 FYNNEI. This CDR3 comprises 18 residues. The CDR3 sequence is CASSEAMRLAGATDTQYF. The CDR3 DNA reads TGTGCCAGCAGTGAAGCAATGAGGCTAGCGGGAGCCACAGATACGCAGTATTTT.

Worth noting for this clone: The sample carries other DNA sequences with the same CDR3. The chain recombines TRBV6-5 with TRBJ2-3, with D possibly TRBD1 on 5 matching bases. The CDR3 totals 14 residues. V was trimmed by 2 bases and J by 0 bases, leaving 6 bases between them. Germline CDR1 MNHEY, CDR2 SVGAGI. This CDR3 is CASSYRGSTDTQYF. DNA of the CDR3: TGTGCCAGCAGTTACAGGGGCAGCACAGATACGCAGTATTTT.

The chain employs TRBV2 and TRBJ1-2; 7 positions match TRBD1. CDR1 SNHLY and CDR2 FYNNEI come from the germline V gene. J was trimmed by 4 bases and V by 3 bases; bases with no gene match: 5. The CDR3 is made up of 14 amino acids. DNA of the CDR3: TGTGCCAGCAGTGATGAGGGGGCCGGCTATGGCTACACCTTC. Protein product: CASSDEGAGYGYTF.

This sequence joins TRBV2 and TRBJ2-7, with TRBD2 as a possible D gene (5 bases). Trimming removed 1 base from V and 6 bases from J, with 13 bases in between. CDR3 length equals 14 residues. Germline assignment: CDR1 SNHLY and CDR2 FYNNEI. CDR3 DNA: TGTGCCAGCAGTGAAGAGAGGGCTTTGACCGAGCAGTACTTC. The encoded protein is CASSEERALTEQYF.

The chain has TRBV10-3 and TRBJ1-1, with 7 positions matching TRBD1. Germline CDR1 ENHRY, CDR2 SYGVKD. This CDR3 contains 17 residues. The V gene end was trimmed by 3 bases and the J gene end by 3 bases; junction bases not matched to a gene: 13. This CDR3 reads CAISDNGTPGGHTEAFF. The CDR3, as DNA: TGTGCCATCAGTGATAACGGTACTCCAGGGGGTCACACTGAAGCTTTCTTT.

V gene TRBV14 combines with J gene TRBJ2-2; D is unclear. From germline, CDR1 is SGHDN and CDR2 FVKESK. Trimming shortened V by 1 base and J by 6 bases, and 6 bases separated the two germline ends. The CDR3 extends over 13 amino acids. The CDR3 DNA sequence: TGTGCCAGCAGCCAAGTTCTAGCCGGGGAGCTGTTTTTT. Its protein product is CASSQVLAGELFF.

As DNA, the CDR3 is TGTGCCAGCAGCTTGGAGGCTAGCGGGTATGCGTACGAGCAGTACTTC. This encodes CASSLEASGYAYEQYF. The rearrangement uses TRBV5-4 and TRBJ2-7; the match to TRBD2 covers 8 bases. CDR3 length equals 16 residues. With 0 bases clipped from V and 4 bases from J, the junction kept 9 bases outside the gene matches. The germline gives CDR1 SGHNT, CDR2 YYREEE (reference sequence).

This clone was counted a few times. The chain is built from TRBV27 and TRBJ2-7; D call uncertain. V dropped 2 bases and J dropped 0 bases, with 11 bases sitting between them. The CDR3 is made up of 15 amino acids. The germline V gene has CDR1 MNHEY and CDR2 SMNVEV (reference sequence). The CDR3 region has the DNA TGTGCCAGCAGTTTAAAGGGAAAAAGCTCCTACGAGCAGTACTTC. Translating it yields CASSLKGKSSYEQYF.

The chain couples TRBV4-1 to TRBJ2-7; the match to TRBD1 covers 8 bases. With V trimmed by 4 bases and J by 1 base, 0 bases remained unmatched. The CDR3 runs to 13 residues. In germline, CDR1 is MGHRA, CDR2 YSYEKL. The CDR3 spells CASSRDRSYEQYF. CDR3 bases: TGCGCCAGCAGCCGGGACAGGTCCTACGAGCAGTACTTC.

Concerning this clone: One junction end disagrees with the germline gene, perhaps due to a read error. The rearrangement uses TRBV5-4 and TRBJ2-7, with D uncertain. Per germline, CDR1 SGHNT and CDR2 YYREEE (reference sequence). The CDR3 covers 13 residues. Here the CDR3 reads CATSAAAVYEQYF. As DNA, the CDR3 is TGTGCCACCAGCGCTGCGGCGGTCTACGAGCAGTACTTC.

This clone was seen a single time. This chain links TRBV7-8 with TRBJ1-5; D is ambiguous. The CDR3 extends over 15 amino acids. Germline CDR1 reads SGHVS; CDR2 reads FQNEAQ. Trimming removed 2 bases at V and 4 bases at J, with 12 bases between. The CDR3: CASSLFGGRNQPQHF. The CDR3 coding sequence is TGTGCCAGCAGCTTATTTGGAGGCAGAAATCAGCCCCAGCATTTT.

Concerning this clone itself: Other DNA sequences in this specimen translate into the identical CDR3. The CDR3 loop reads CASSFGGTEAFF. The CDR3 region has the DNA TGCGCCAGCAGCTTCGGTGGAACTGAAGCTTTCTTT. The rearrangement uses TRBV5-1 and TRBJ1-1; D is undetermined. V was cut by 2 bases and J by 5 bases, with 7 bases left in between. The CDR3 length is 12 residues. Per germline, CDR1 SGHRS and CDR2 YFSETQ.

The chain combines TRBV5-6 with TRBJ2-1, with D hard to call. The germline V gene encodes CDR1 SGHDT and CDR2 YYEEEE. This CDR3 has 11 amino acids. Trimming stripped 3 bases from V and 10 bases from J, with 8 bases between. In nucleotides, the CDR3 is TGTGCCAGCAGCTCTCGGTTAGAGCAGTTCTTC. It encodes CASSSRLEQFF. Filled out from reference TRBV5-6 and TRBJ2-1, the complete variable domain reads DAGVTQSPTHLIKTRGQQVTLRCSPKSGHDTVSWYQQALGQGPQFIFQYYEEEERQRGNFPDRFSGHQFPNYSSELNVNALLLGDSALYLCASSSRLEQFFGPGTRLTVL.

This clone was recorded a few times. This chain links TRBV25-1 with TRBJ1-6; D uncertain. The CDR3 consists of 13 residues. The V gene lost 4 bases and the J gene lost 4 bases, with 5 bases spanning the gap. The germline gives CDR1 MGHDK, CDR2 SYGVNS. In DNA form, the CDR3 reads TGTGCCAGCAGTGTAGGGTATAATTCACCCCTCCACTTT. Translated: CASSVGYNSPLHF. Full variable domain (rest looked up from reference TRBV25-1 and TRBJ1-6): EADIYQTPRYLVIGTGKKITLECSQTMGHDKMYWYQQDPGMELHLIHYSYGVNSTEKGDLSSESTVSRIRTEHFPLTLESARPSHTSQYLCASSVGYNSPLHFGNGTRLTVT.

The sample holds one count of this clone. This chain joins TRBV11-2 and TRBJ2-7, with 7 bases matching TRBD1. V shed 0 bases and J 2 bases; nucleotides not matched to a gene: 4. The CDR3 is 15 residues long. The germline V gene encodes CDR1 SGHAT and CDR2 FQNNGV. CDR3 region: CASSLDYGTAYEQYF. The CDR3 coding sequence is TGTGCCAGCAGCTTAGATTATGGGACAGCCTACGAGCAGTACTTC.

V is TRBV6-6 and J is TRBJ2-5, with D perhaps TRBD2 (6 bases). Germline lookup yields CDR1 MNHNY and CDR2 SVGAGI (reference sequence). Trimming took 4 bases from V and 2 from J, leaving 11 bases between them. The CDR3 consists of 14 residues. CDR3 amino acids: CASSWAGLQETQYF. The CDR3 coding sequence is TGTGCCAGCAGTTGGGCGGGGCTACAAGAGACCCAGTACTTC.

This sequence joins TRBV5-8 and TRBJ2-7; either TRBD1 or TRBD2 may fit D (6 bases each). CDR1 is SGHTS and CDR2 is YDEGEE in the germline V gene. CDR3 length equals 15 residues. V was shortened by 2 bases and J by 1 base, with 13 bases between the two germline ends. This chain's CDR3 is CASSFGGRRSYEQYF. CDR3 coding DNA: TGTGCCAGCAGCTTTGGGGGGCGCCGGTCCTACGAGCAGTACTTC. The full variable domain, rest sourced from reference TRBV5-8 and TRBJ2-7, is EAGVTQSPTHLIKTRGQQATLRCSPISGHTSVYWYQQALGLGLQFLLWYDEGEERNRGNFPPRFSGRQFPNYSSELNVNALELEDSALYLCASSFGGRRSYEQYFGPGTRLTVT.

The chain employs TRBV27 and TRBJ2-1; perhaps TRBD2 as D (5 bases). V was pared by 3 bases and J by 0 bases, with 21 bases between. The CDR3 runs 19 residues. Germline assignment: CDR1 MNHEY and CDR2 SMNVEV (reference sequence). This CDR3 is CASSLLPPPADSSYNEQFF. The CDR3 DNA is TGTGCCAGCAGTTTGTTGCCCCCTCCAGCGGATAGCTCCTACAATGAGCAGTTCTTC.

Comments on this clone: The same CDR3 is also encoded by other DNA sequences in this sample. CDR3 nucleotide sequence: TGTGCCAGCAGCTTGCTGGGTGCCGAGCAGTACTTC. This gives the protein CASSLLGAEQYF. The chain joins TRBV5-6 to TRBJ2-7; D unclear. The CDR3 spans 12 residues. Trimming stripped 1 base from V and 6 bases from J, with 8 bases between. From germline, CDR1 is SGHDT and CDR2 YYEEEE.

CDR3 protein: CASGESQHF. In nucleotides, the CDR3 is TGTGCAAGCGGGGAATCACAGCATTTT. The chain couples TRBV6-6 to TRBJ1-5; D gene ambiguous. This CDR3 contains 9 residues. Germline CDR1 MNHNY, CDR2 SVGAGI (reference sequence).

The chain employs TRBV27 and TRBJ2-1; TRBD2 might be the D (6 bases). With 6 bases removed from V and 9 bases from J, the gap between germline ends came to 12 bases. Germline V gene lookup returns CDR1 MNHEY and CDR2 SMNVEV (reference sequence). The CDR3 covers 12 residues. CDR3 protein: CASSLSGAEQFF. For the CDR3, the DNA is TGTGCCAGCAGCTTGTCGGGAGCTGAGCAGTTCTTC.

V gene TRBV7-8 combines with J gene TRBJ2-7; D remains unclear. CDR3 size: 14 residues. The V gene lost 0 bases and the J gene lost 3 bases, with 9 bases spanning the gap. Germline V gene data show CDR1 as SGHVS and CDR2 as FQNEAQ. The CDR3 spells CASSLAVSSYEQYF. CDR3 coding DNA: TGTGCCAGCAGCTTAGCGGTCAGCAGCTACGAGCAGTACTTC.

The chain uses TRBV4-1 and TRBJ2-1, with D hard to call. Germline-derived CDR1 and CDR2 are MGHRA and YSYEKL. V was trimmed by 3 bases and J by 0 bases, leaving 15 bases between them. This CDR3 is built from 17 residues. CDR3 in amino acids: CASSQGFPPSSYNEQFF. In nucleotides, the CDR3 is TGCGCCAGCAGCCAGGGATTTCCCCCGAGCTCCTACAATGAGCAGTTCTTC.

The chain links TRBV4-1 to TRBJ2-2; 11 positions match TRBD2. The germline CDR1 and CDR2 sequences are MGHRA and YSYEKL. The CDR3 spans 15 residues. Trimming at V came to 3 bases and at J to 3 bases, leaving 0 bases not matched to a gene. CDR3 sequence (DNA): TGCGCCAGCAGCCAGGGACTAGCGGACACCGGGGAGCTGTTTTTT. It yields the protein CASSQGLADTGELFF.

The chain uses TRBV7-2 and TRBJ2-1; no clear D gene. The germline V gene encodes CDR1 SGHTA and CDR2 FQGNSA. The ends were cut back, 2 bases at V and 9 bases at J, with 11 bases in the middle. The CDR3 contains 13 residues. The CDR3 loop reads CASSLSRLGEQFF. In DNA, the CDR3 is TGTGCCAGCAGCTTATCAAGGTTGGGTGAGCAGTTCTTC.

The chain carries TRBV4-3 and TRBJ2-1; 9 nucleotides line up with TRBD2. CDR3 size: 15 residues. V trimming: 2 bases; J trimming: 7 bases; junction bases outside the gene matches: 6. Germline V gene sequence: CDR1 LGHNA, CDR2 YSLEER. For the CDR3, the DNA is TGCGCCAGCAGCCAACTAGCGGGGATTCCAAATGAGCAGTTCTTC. Its translation is CASSQLAGIPNEQFF.

This rearrangement joins TRBV7-9 to TRBJ1-2; possible D gene TRBD1, 6 bases. The V gene's germline CDR1 is SEHNR and CDR2 FQNEAQ (reference sequence). Trimming removed 8 bases from V and 5 bases from J, with 15 bases in between. The CDR3 spans 13 residues. DNA for the CDR3: TGTGCCAGCCAGGGGAATGATGGGTATGGCTACACCTTC. Translating gives CASQGNDGYGYTF.